These 20 T cell receptor beta chains were sequenced from one sample in a study of T cells in Graves' hyperthyroidism and ophthalmopathy. Template material for amplifying TCR beta CDR3 regions consisted of RNA transcripts. The HTBI set primed first-round TCR CDR3 RT-PCR. A single record per CDR3 protein comes from TCRdb applying MiXCR to the multiplex PCR reads. The data contain 300,000 to 350,000 distinct CDR3 sequences, roughly 15% of them singletons. Sequenced sample: blood. Receptors were obtained from a man aged 25 to 40 with Graves' hyperthyroidism.

This clonotype was observed many times. The CDR3 region is CASSPWPQDTQYF. DNA for the CDR3: TGTGCCAGCAGCCCCTGGCCCCAAGATACGCAGTATTTT. The chain is built from TRBV11-3 and TRBJ2-3; no clear D gene. The CDR3 consists of 13 residues. With 5 bases removed from V and 5 bases from J, the gap between germline ends came to 11 bases. Germline values: CDR1 SGHNT, CDR2 YENEEA. The whole variable domain, remainder taken from reference TRBV11-3 and TRBJ2-3, is EAGVVQSPRYKIIEKKQPVAFWCNPISGHNTLYWYLQNLGQGPELLIRYENEEAVDDSQLPKDRFSAERLKGVDSTLKIQPAELGDSAVYLCASSPWPQDTQYFGPGTRLTVL.

The sample holds many counts of this clonotype. J is TRBJ2-5 and V is TRBV30; D is unclear. The germline V and J ends were trimmed by 2 bases and 1 base, with 5 bases remaining between them. Germline-derived CDR1 and CDR2 are GTSNPN and SVGIG (reference sequence). This CDR3 spans 12 amino acids. CDR3 DNA: TGTGCCTGGAGTCGCCGCCAAGAGACCCAGTACTTC. Encoded protein: CAWSRRQETQYF. Looking up the rest from reference TRBV30 and TRBJ2-5 gives the full variable domain: SQTIHQWPATLVQPVGSPLSLECTVEGTSNPNLYWYRQAAGRGLQLLFYSVGIGQISSEVPQNLSASRPQDRQFILSSKKLLLSDSGFYLCAWSRRQETQYFGPGTRLLVL.

The chain carries TRBV15 and TRBJ2-3; D uncertain. Between the trimmed V and J ends, which lost 1 base and 6 bases, there was a span of 11 bases. The CDR3 length is 14 residues. Germline CDR1 LNHNV, CDR2 YYDKDF (reference sequence). The CDR3 nucleotides are TGTGCCACCAGCAGAGGGCGACCGTTGGATACGCAGTATTTT. This sequence encodes CATSRGRPLDTQYF.

In this sample, this clonotype turned up many times. CDR3 sequence: CASSFSYQETQYF. DNA for the CDR3: TGTGCCAGCAGTTTTTCTTACCAAGAGACCCAGTACTTC. This chain joins TRBV12-3 or TRBV12-4 and TRBJ2-5; the D is unclear. The CDR3 length is 13 residues. V lost 3 bases to trimming and J lost 0 bases, with 5 bases between them.

This clonotype was detected only a few times. The V and J genes are TRBV5-1 and TRBJ2-1; the match to TRBD1 covers 7 bases. The CDR3 loop spans 16 amino acids. Germline V gives CDR1 SGHRS, CDR2 YFSETQ. The trim removed 0 bases at V and 7 bases at J, leaving 10 bases unmatched. The DNA for the CDR3 is TGCGCCAGCAGCTTGGCCGGGACAGCACACTCTAATGAGCAGTTCTTC. It is translated as CASSLAGTAHSNEQFF.

This clonotype was counted at least ten times. The CDR3 loop reads CASSLVDRGYEQYF. CDR3 nucleotides: TGTGCCAGCAGCTTAGTGGACAGGGGATACGAGCAGTACTTC. V gene TRBV7-9 combines with J gene TRBJ2-7; TRBD1 matches at 9 bases. This CDR3 has 14 amino acids. In germline, CDR1 is SEHNR, CDR2 FQNEAQ (reference sequence). The J segment lost 4 bases and the V segment lost 1 base, leaving 2 bases of the junction unmatched. Combining the CDR3 with reference TRBV7-9 and TRBJ2-7 gives the whole variable domain DTGVSQNPRHKITKRGQNVTFRCDPISEHNRLYWYRQTLGQGPEFLTYFQNEAQLEKSRLLSDRFSAERPKGSFSTLEIQRTEQGDSAMYLCASSLVDRGYEQYFGPGTRLTVT.

The chain links TRBV7-3 to TRBJ2-2, with TRBD1 identical over 7 bases. With 5 bases clipped from V and 1 base from J, the junction kept 7 bases outside the gene matches. Germline CDR1 SGHTA, CDR2 FQGTGA. CDR3 size: 16 residues. DNA of the CDR3: TGTGCCAGCAGCCCACAGGGGACAGAGAACACCGGGGAGCTGTTTTTT. Protein product: CASSPQGTENTGELFF.

This clonotype was seen many times. The chain recombines TRBV5-5 with TRBJ2-7, with 7 positions matching TRBD2. Germline-derived CDR1 and CDR2 are SGHKS and YYEKEE (reference sequence). The CDR3 is 15 amino acids. The V and J ends lost 0 bases and 3 bases, in that order; junction bases with no gene match: 6. The CDR3 loop is CASSLVGGGGYEQYF. In DNA form, the CDR3 reads TGTGCCAGCAGCTTGGTGGGCGGGGGAGGCTACGAGCAGTACTTC.

Note on this clonotype: This may be a read error: a much more frequent sequence differs by one nucleotide. The chain recombines TRBV20-1 with TRBJ2-7; 14 bases fit TRBD2. The CDR3 covers 16 residues. Germline V lookup: CDR1 DFQATT, CDR2 SNEGSKA (reference sequence). The CDR3 coding sequence is TGCAGTGCTCAACTGAGACTAGCGGGAGGGCCCTACGAGCCGTACTTC. It codes for CSAQLRLAGGPYEPYF.

This clonotype was counted between two and nine times. The chain joins TRBV5-1 to TRBJ2-1, with D maybe TRBD2 (5 bases). The CDR3 is made up of 14 amino acids. The germline gives CDR1 SGHRS, CDR2 YFSETQ. Deletions cut 4 bases from V and 10 bases from J, with 18 bases between. This chain's CDR3 is CASSTSAGTNEQFF. Here the CDR3 DNA reads TGCGCCAGCAGCACCTCGGCGGGCACGAACGAGCAGTTCTTC.

This clonotype was recorded a few times. The V call is TRBV6-4, the J call TRBJ2-2; D is unresolved. The germline V gene has CDR1 MRHNA and CDR2 SNTAGT. The CDR3 has 14 residues. Trimming pared 0 bases from V and 7 bases from J, leaving 9 bases between. The CDR3 spells CASSDSQENGELFF. The CDR3 DNA follows: TGTGCCAGCAGTGACTCTCAAGAGAACGGGGAGCTGTTTTTT.

CDR3 nucleotides: TGTGCCAGTAGTATCGGGGTGGACCAGAACACTGAAGCTTTCTTT. Translation: CASSIGVDQNTEAFF. The chain carries TRBV19 and TRBJ1-1; D is unclear. The CDR3 sequence is 15 residues long. Germline lookup yields CDR1 LNHDA and CDR2 SQIVND (reference sequence). Trimming pared 3 bases from V and 1 base from J, leaving 12 bases between.

This clonotype occurred many times. This chain uses TRBV5-1 with TRBJ2-7, with unresolved D. CDR1 is SGHRS, CDR2 YFSETQ, per germline. The V end lost 0 bases, the J end lost 2 bases, and 9 bases lay between the germline ends. The length of the CDR3 is 14 residues. CDR3 sequence: CASSLVDLTYEQYF. The CDR3 DNA sequence: TGCGCCAGCAGCTTGGTTGACCTCACCTACGAGCAGTACTTC.

This clonotype was seen only a few times. The V call is TRBV4-1, the J call TRBJ1-6, with D uncertain. Germline V gene lookup returns CDR1 MGHRA and CDR2 YSYEKL. This CDR3 has 16 amino acids. V lost 0 bases and J 2 bases, leaving 8 bases between the germline ends. The CDR3 region is CASSQEGPPYNSPLHF. The CDR3 coding sequence is TGCGCCAGCAGCCAAGAAGGCCCGCCCTATAATTCACCCCTCCACTTT.

This clonotype was observed many times. In DNA form, the CDR3 reads TGTGCCAGCAGTTCAGGACTAGCTGCCTACGAGCAGTACTTC. It translates to CASSSGLAAYEQYF. V and J are TRBV28 and TRBJ2-7; 8 bases agree with TRBD2. Germline V gene sequence: CDR1 MDHEN, CDR2 SYDVKM. The CDR3 covers 14 residues. Trimming removed 4 bases from V and 2 bases from J; junction bases left unmatched: 4. Variable domain in full (rest from reference TRBV28 and TRBJ2-7): DVKVTQSSRYLVKRTGEKVFLECVQDMDHENMFWYRQDPGLGLRLIYFSYDVKMKEKGDIPEGYSVSREKKERFSLILESASTNQTSMYLCASSSGLAAYEQYFGPGTRLTVT.

This sequence joins TRBV9 and TRBJ2-2, with D tentatively TRBD2 (5 bases). With 2 bases removed from V and 2 bases from J, the gap between germline ends came to 13 bases. There are 16 residues in the CDR3. CDR1 and CDR2 from the germline V gene are SGDLS and YYNGEE. The chain's CDR3 is CASSVPGGFNTGELFF. In DNA, the CDR3 is TGTGCCAGCAGCGTCCCGGGCGGGTTTAACACCGGGGAGCTGTTTTTT.

Note on this clonotype: It is unclear where the CDR3 begins or ends on the DNA, so no DNA is shown, and the CDR3 is as TCRdb lists it. The chain employs TRBV12-3 or TRBV12-4 and TRBJ2-1; the table gives TRBD1 as D, unverified against the DNA. The CDR3 is 23 amino acids in total, end residues counted. The chain's CDR3 is CASTNQTSMYLCASSLQPLEQFF.

A note on this clonotype: A much larger clone lies one base from this, so it may be a read error. The gene calls are TRBV30 and TRBJ1-6; D call uncertain. Trimming stripped 3 bases from V and 8 bases from J, with 8 bases between. Per the germline V gene, CDR1 is GTSNPN and CDR2 is SVGIG (reference sequence). This CDR3 region has 12 residues. This chain's CDR3 is CAWRGVDSPLHF. The DNA of the CDR3 is TGTGCCTGGAGGGGAGTAGATTCACCCCTCCACTTT.

This clonotype was detected many times. The chain links TRBV7-6 to TRBJ2-1, with D perhaps matching TRBD2 (6 bases). Germline V CDR1 and CDR2: SGHVS, FNYEAQ. This CDR3 is 16 amino acids long. V was trimmed by 1 base and J by 8 bases, leaving 18 bases between them. The CDR3 spells CASSLVFGSGGDEQFF. The CDR3 nucleotides read TGTGCCAGCAGCTTAGTATTCGGATCAGGAGGGGATGAGCAGTTCTTC.

This clonotype was seen a handful of times. The V and J genes are TRBV5-1 and TRBJ2-2; unclear D gene. CDR1 and CDR2 from the germline V gene are SGHRS and YFSETQ. The CDR3 runs to 14 residues. Trimming took off 1 base at V and 4 bases at J, with 8 bases between the two ends. The DNA for the CDR3 is TGCGCCAGCAGCTTGTATTCTCCCACCGGGGAGCTGTTTTTT. Residues: CASSLYSPTGELFF.